This entry lists 21 T cell receptor beta chains sequenced from one sample in a study of T cell responses to AZD1222 COVID-19 vaccine (dated by TCRdb to 2020 to 2023). What this sample's time point label stands for: baseline before first vaccination. The library was obtained by the immunoSEQ multiplex PCR assay. TCRdb retrieved this table from immuneACCESS and kept in-frame rearrangements only. Not all clones are present; in checked studies, unresolved V genes account for under half, and no reason is known for the remainder. Within this sample are some 120,000 clones, with over 75% of them counted one time only. The top ten constitute just over 7% of the sample. The sequencing used peripheral blood, collected on day 0 of AZD1222 vaccination. Source of these receptors: an adult in good health.

The table lists this clone with a count of one. The genes are TRBV19 and TRBJ2-1; TRBD2 aligns across 10 bases. CDR3 length: 16 amino acids. Germline V gives CDR1 LNHDA, CDR2 SQIVND (reference sequence). V shed 2 bases, J shed 4 bases, and the junction held 5 bases outside the gene matches. CDR3 amino acids: CASSIFRTSGYNEQFF. The CDR3 DNA sequence: TGTGCCAGTAGTATATTTCGGACTAGCGGTTACAATGAGCAGTTCTTC.

The CDR3 region has the DNA TGTGCCAGCAGCCGGGGGCAGACCCAAGAGACCCAGTACTTC. Translating gives CASSRGQTQETQYF. The chain combines TRBV5-4 with TRBJ2-5; D may be TRBD1 or TRBD2 (6 bases each). The CDR3 totals 14 residues. V was clipped by 4 bases and J by 1 base, with 11 bases between them. Germline V gene sequence: CDR1 SGHNT, CDR2 YYREEE (reference sequence).

J is TRBJ1-5 and V is TRBV6-1; D is ambiguous. Germline loops: CDR1 MNHNS, CDR2 SASEGT. With 3 bases removed from V and 2 bases from J, the gap between germline ends came to 8 bases. The CDR3 totals 14 residues. The CDR3 sequence is CASSEAVGNQPQHF. CDR3 DNA: TGTGCCAGCAGTGAGGCTGTGGGCAATCAGCCCCAGCATTTT.

The chain couples TRBV28 to TRBJ2-1; weak D call: TRBD2 (6 bases). The V gene lost 1 base and the J gene lost 9 bases, with 10 bases spanning the gap. Per the germline V gene, CDR1 is MDHEN and CDR2 is SYDVKM. CDR3 length: 13 amino acids. This CDR3 is CASSLLRGGEQFF. For the CDR3, the DNA is TGTGCCAGCAGTTTATTACGGGGAGGTGAGCAGTTCTTC.

The J gene is TRBJ2-5, the V gene TRBV28, with D unclear. Germline values: CDR1 MDHEN, CDR2 SYDVKM. CDR3 length: 16 amino acids. Trimming pared 7 bases from V and 2 bases from J, leaving 20 bases between. The CDR3 loop is CASNDLGQDDQETQYF. Here the CDR3 DNA reads TGTGCCAGCAATGACCTTGGCCAGGACGATCAAGAGACCCAGTACTTC.

The genes are TRBV28 and TRBJ2-1, with D perhaps being TRBD1 or TRBD2 (5 bases each). In germline, CDR1 is MDHEN, CDR2 SYDVKM. This CDR3 is built from 13 residues. V was cut by 8 bases and J by 10 bases, with 18 bases left in between. The chain's CDR3 is CASYGTAPGEQFF. The DNA for the CDR3 is TGTGCCAGCTACGGGACCGCACCGGGGGAGCAGTTCTTC.

This chain joins TRBV18 and TRBJ2-5; D is undetermined. V dropped 3 bases and J dropped 3 bases, with 11 bases sitting between them. Germline CDR1 and CDR2: KGHSH and LQKENI. This CDR3 contains 14 residues. The CDR3 here is CASSPRDWKETQYF. CDR3 nucleotides: TGTGCCAGCTCACCGCGCGACTGGAAAGAGACCCAGTACTTC.

This clone has a single count. The genes are TRBV4-3 and TRBJ1-1, with TRBD1 matching over 8 bases. This CDR3 spans 14 amino acids. Germline CDR1 and CDR2: LGHNA and YSLEER. Trimming cost V 2 bases and J 4 bases; bases outside gene matches: 3. The CDR3 DNA reads as TGCGCCAGCAGCCAAACAGGGGGAATCACTGAAGCTTTCTTT. This encodes CASSQTGGITEAFF.

The chain is built from TRBV20-1 and TRBJ2-3; D gene ambiguous. Per germline, CDR1 DFQATT and CDR2 SNEGSKA (reference sequence). Trimming removed 6 bases at V and 1 base at J, with 2 bases between. The CDR3 is 10 residues long. The CDR3: CSARTDTQYF. Written as DNA, the CDR3 is TGCAGTGCCCGCACAGATACGCAGTATTTT.

V and J are TRBV11-2 and TRBJ2-7; D gene unclear. The CDR3 consists of 12 residues. The germline V gene has CDR1 SGHAT and CDR2 FQNNGV. V lost 3 bases to trimming and J lost 3 bases, with 6 bases between them. This chain's CDR3 is CASSFSYYEQYF. The CDR3 DNA sequence: TGTGCCAGCAGCTTCTCCTACTACGAGCAGTACTTC. The full variable domain, completed using reference TRBV11-2 and TRBJ2-7, is EAGVAQSPRYKIIEKRQSVAFWCNPISGHATLYWYQQILGQGPKLLIQFQNNGVVDDSQLPKDRFSAERLKGVDSTLKIQPAKLEDSAVYLCASSFSYYEQYFGPGTRLTVT.

The V gene is TRBV19, the J gene TRBJ1-2, with TRBD1 matching 7 bases. The CDR3 length is 12 residues. V was clipped by 5 bases and J by 10 bases; unmatched bases: 7. The germline V gene has CDR1 LNHDA and CDR2 SQIVND (reference sequence). This chain's CDR3 is CASSHRGPFYTF. The CDR3 DNA reads as TGTGCCAGTAGTCACAGGGGTCCTTTCTACACCTTC. Supplemented by reference TRBV19 and TRBJ1-2, the full variable domain reads DGGITQSPKYLFRKEGQNVTLSCEQNLNHDAMYWYRQDPGQGLRLIYYSQIVNDFQKGDIAEGYSVSREKKESFPLTVTSAQKNPTAFYLCASSHRGPFYTFGSGTRLTVV.

About this clone itself: The same CDR3 is also encoded by other DNA sequences in this sample. V and J are TRBV5-1 and TRBJ2-7, with 12 bases that match TRBD2. Germline assignment: CDR1 SGHRS and CDR2 YFSETQ. The CDR3 covers 15 residues. With V trimmed by 5 bases and J by 1 base, 4 bases remained unmatched. CDR3 bases: TGCGCCAGCAGTCTTGGACTAGCGGGATCCTACGAGCAGTACTTC. Protein product: CASSLGLAGSYEQYF.

The chain joins TRBV12-3 or TRBV12-4 to TRBJ2-2, with a possible D match to TRBD2 (5 bases). The CDR3 extends over 10 amino acids. Trimming removed 5 bases at V and 12 bases at J, with 7 bases between. CDR3 DNA sequence: TGTGCCAGCAGTGGGGAGAAGCTGTTTTTT. Amino acids: CASSGEKLFF.

CDR3 sequence reads: CASSPPEGRGRYGYTF. Here the CDR3 DNA reads TGTGCCAGCAGCCCGCCGGAGGGCAGGGGGAGATATGGCTACACCTTC. This sequence joins TRBV7-9 and TRBJ1-2; 7 positions agree with TRBD1. Per germline, CDR1 SEHNR and CDR2 FQNEAQ (reference sequence). V shed 5 bases and J 5 bases; nucleotides not matched to a gene: 14. CDR3 length equals 16 residues.

The chain links TRBV12-3 or TRBV12-4 to TRBJ1-1, with 8 bases that match TRBD1. V lost 4 bases, J lost 7 bases, and 5 bases stayed unmatched. CDR3 length equals 13 residues. In nucleotides, the CDR3 is TGTGCCAGCAGTTCCACAGGGGGAGGTGAAGCTTTCTTT. This codes for CASSSTGGGEAFF.

This chain uses TRBV25-1 with TRBJ1-4; D is ambiguous. CDR3 size: 14 residues. The V gene lost 5 bases and the J gene lost 8 bases, with 15 bases spanning the gap. Germline V gene data show CDR1 as MGHDK and CDR2 as SYGVNS. The CDR3 DNA reads TGTGCCAGCAGTCTACCATCATTCGGGGAAAAACTGTTTTTT. It encodes CASSLPSFGEKLFF.

The V call is TRBV7-8, the J call TRBJ1-1; TRBD1 agrees at 8 bases. The length of the CDR3 is 13 residues. Germline lookup yields CDR1 SGHVS and CDR2 FQNEAQ. Unmatched junction bases numbered 4, after V lost 10 bases and J lost 0 bases. This CDR3 is CATKGQVNTEAFF. The CDR3 coding sequence is TGTGCCACCAAGGGACAGGTGAACACTGAAGCTTTCTTT.

This clone was seen a single time. V usage is TRBV5-1 and J usage is TRBJ2-1; 10 nucleotides agree with TRBD2. CDR1 and CDR2 from the germline V gene are SGHRS and YFSETQ. V lost 3 bases, J lost 9 bases, and 12 bases stayed unmatched. The length of the CDR3 is 16 residues. The CDR3 nucleotides read TGCGCCAGCAGCTCGTCCCCTAGCGGGAGTTGGGTTGAGCAGTTCTTC. Protein: CASSSSPSGSWVEQFF. Supplemented by reference TRBV5-1 and TRBJ2-1, the full variable domain reads KAGVTQTPRYLIKTRGQQVTLSCSPISGHRSVSWYQQTPGQGLQFLFEYFSETQRNKGNFPGRFSGRQFSNSRSEMNVSTLELGDSALYLCASSSSPSGSWVEQFFGPGTRLTVL.

In its sample, this clone was seen once. The genes are TRBV13 and TRBJ2-2; TRBD1 is a possible D gene (5 bases). Trimming took 0 bases from V and 5 from J, leaving 10 bases between them. The germline V gene has CDR1 PRHDT and CDR2 FYEKMQ (reference sequence). This CDR3 is built from 15 residues. The CDR3 loop is CASSLGGRATGELFF. The CDR3 DNA is TGTGCCAGCAGCTTAGGCGGCAGGGCTACCGGGGAGCTGTTTTTT.

The rearrangement uses TRBV7-3 and TRBJ2-1; 8 bases map to TRBD2. The CDR3 extends over 15 amino acids. The V gene's germline CDR1 is SGHTA and CDR2 FQGTGA. Germline trimming cut 5 bases from V and 6 bases from J; bases unmatched to any gene: 9. CDR3 in amino acids: CASSLSGANFNEQFF. DNA of the CDR3: TGTGCCAGCAGCCTTAGCGGGGCGAACTTCAATGAGCAGTTCTTC.

The V call is TRBV4-3, the J call TRBJ2-2; possibly TRBD1 for D (6 bases). The CDR3 runs to 15 residues. Germline V gives CDR1 LGHNA, CDR2 YSLEER. V was shortened by 0 bases and J by 4 bases, with 9 bases between the two germline ends. The CDR3 sequence: CASSQDRGGTGELFF. As DNA, the CDR3 is TGCGCCAGCAGCCAAGACAGGGGTGGCACCGGGGAGCTGTTTTTT.